These 14 T cell receptor beta chains came from one sample sequenced in a study of T cell clonotyping in hematopoietic cell transplantation. Some clones are missing from TCRdb's copy, which holds only in-frame ones; the method was immunoSEQ multiplex PCR. The sample records about 17,000 clones, around 90% being singletons. The sequencing sample was made of peripheral blood mononuclear cells. The receptors were sampled from a man aged 35-49 years in good health. Some clones in this sample may be carry-over from other donors' samples.

The table lists this clone with a few counts. The V call is TRBV21-1, the J call TRBJ2-2; the table's D call TRBD1 went unverified against the DNA. TRBV21-1 is given as a pseudogene. This CDR3 comprises 16 residues. This CDR3 is CATPQGEPGTTGELFF. The CDR3 DNA follows: TGTGCCACCCCCCAGGGGGAACCGGGCACCACCGGGGAGCTGTTTTTT.

This clone occurred a few times. CDR3 residues: CASSYGGLPYGYTF. In DNA, the CDR3 is TGTGCCAGCAGTTACGGGGGGCTGCCGTATGGCTACACCTTC. V usage is TRBV6-5 and J usage is TRBJ1-2, with a possible D match to TRBD1 (6 bases). The ends were cut back, 2 bases at V and 5 bases at J, with 12 bases in the middle. This CDR3 is built from 14 residues. Germline CDR1 and CDR2: MNHEY and SVGAGI.

The chain couples TRBV2 to TRBJ2-7, with D tentatively TRBD2 (6 bases). CDR3 size: 13 residues. The V end lost 8 bases, the J end lost 5 bases, and 16 bases lay between the germline ends. Germline CDR1 SNHLY, CDR2 FYNNEI. The DNA for the CDR3 is TGTGCCAGCGGGCGGCTAGCGAGCCACGAGCAGTACTTC. Protein product: CASGRLASHEQYF.

Comment on this clone: The junction departs from germline at one end; a sequencing error may be responsible. The chain couples TRBV6-7 to TRBJ1-4, with D possibly being TRBD1 (5 bases). TRBV6-7 is known as an ORF, though its function is uncertain. This CDR3 is built from 15 residues. In nucleotides, the CDR3 is TGTGCCAGCAGTTACTCGGACAATAATAATAAAAAACTGTTTTTT. Translation gives CASSYSDNNNKKLFF.

The chain is built from TRBV2 and TRBJ2-3; the match to TRBD1 covers 7 bases. The CDR3 spans 15 residues. Losses at the gene ends were 4 bases for V and 1 base for J; bases not matched to a gene: 5. Per germline, CDR1 SNHLY and CDR2 FYNNEI. This CDR3 is CASSGRTGGTDTQYF. The DNA of the CDR3 is TGTGCCAGCAGTGGCCGCACAGGGGGCACAGATACGCAGTATTTT. Complete variable domain (other parts from reference TRBV2 and TRBJ2-3): EPEVTQTPSHQVTQMGQEVILRCVPISNHLYFYWYRQILGQKVEFLVSFYNNEISEKSEIFDDQFSVERPDGSNFTLKIRSTKLEDSAMYFCASSGRTGGTDTQYFGPGTRLTVL.

The CDR3 DNA is TGCGCCAGCAGCCAGGACAGGGGTATCGGAGAGACCCAGTACTTC. Amino acids: CASSQDRGIGETQYF. The gene calls are TRBV4-3 and TRBJ2-5; 9 nucleotides line up with TRBD1. V shed 3 bases, J shed 4 bases, and the junction held 6 bases outside the gene matches. This CDR3 contains 15 residues. Germline V gives CDR1 LGHNA, CDR2 YSLEER.

The chain joins TRBV19 to TRBJ1-1; tentative D call: TRBD1 (5 bases). This CDR3 has 17 amino acids. Germline loops: CDR1 LNHDA, CDR2 SQIVND (reference sequence). Trimming took 3 bases from V and 0 from J, leaving 17 bases between them. CDR3 in amino acids: CASSIALGESLNTEAFF. The CDR3 nucleotides are TGTGCCAGTAGTATCGCTTTAGGGGAGAGTTTGAACACTGAAGCTTTCTTT.

This clone appeared a single time. CDR3 loop: CASSLDGAGGETQYF. CDR3 DNA: TGTGCCAGCAGCTTAGACGGAGCGGGAGGGGAGACCCAGTACTTC. This chain connects TRBV11-2 to TRBJ2-5, with 10 bases that match TRBD2. Trimming at V came to 0 bases and at J to 5 bases, leaving 3 bases not matched to a gene. The CDR3 totals 15 residues. Germline V gene sequence: CDR1 SGHAT, CDR2 FQNNGV. Looking up the rest from reference TRBV11-2 and TRBJ2-5 gives the full variable domain: EAGVAQSPRYKIIEKRQSVAFWCNPISGHATLYWYQQILGQGPKLLIQFQNNGVVDDSQLPKDRFSAERLKGVDSTLKIQPAKLEDSAVYLCASSLDGAGGETQYFGPGTRLLVL.

The CDR3 here is CAISSGTSDTDTQYF. The DNA for the CDR3 is TGTGCCATCAGTTCCGGGACTAGTGACACAGATACGCAGTATTTT. V and J are TRBV10-3 and TRBJ2-3; 8 positions match TRBD2. Per germline, CDR1 ENHRY and CDR2 SYGVKD. V lost 5 bases to trimming and J lost 2 bases; unmatched junction nucleotides: 6. This CDR3 is built from 15 residues.

This chain joins TRBV11-3 and TRBJ2-5; no definite D call. In germline, CDR1 is SGHNT, CDR2 YENEEA. The germline V and J ends were trimmed by 5 bases and 5 bases, with 9 bases remaining between them. The CDR3 sequence is 12 residues long. The CDR3 coding sequence is TGTGCCAGCAGCAGGGATGGGGAGACCCAGTACTTC. This codes for CASSRDGETQYF. Full variable domain (outside the CDR3, taken from reference TRBV11-3 and TRBJ2-5): EAGVVQSPRYKIIEKKQPVAFWCNPISGHNTLYWYLQNLGQGPELLIRYENEEAVDDSQLPKDRFSAERLKGVDSTLKIQPAELGDSAVYLCASSRDGETQYFGPGTRLLVL.

The chain carries TRBV11-3 and TRBJ2-3; D is ambiguous. The CDR3 spans 13 residues. V lost 5 bases, J lost 0 bases, and 6 bases lay in between. CDR1 is SGHNT, CDR2 YENEEA, per germline. CDR3 coding DNA: TGTGCCAGCAGCAGACTTAGCACAGATACGCAGTATTTT. Protein product: CASSRLSTDTQYF.

V usage is TRBV19 and J usage is TRBJ2-3; TRBD1 might be the D (5 bases). Germline CDR1 LNHDA, CDR2 SQIVND (reference sequence). The V gene lost 7 bases and the J gene lost 3 bases, with 14 bases spanning the gap. The CDR3 is 14 amino acids. The CDR3 bases are TGTGCCAGTACCCTGGACATATTTACAGATACGCAGTATTTT. Encoded protein: CASTLDIFTDTQYF.

The V and J genes are TRBV29-1 and TRBJ2-3; 7 nucleotides agree with TRBD2. The J segment lost 1 base and the V segment lost 5 bases, leaving 6 bases of the junction unmatched. Germline CDR1 is SQVTM and CDR2 is ANQGSEA. The CDR3 totals 14 residues. The chain's CDR3 is CSVRRGVGTDTQYF. CDR3 nucleotides: TGCAGCGTTCGTCGGGGGGTGGGCACAGATACGCAGTATTTT.

The chain has TRBV19 and TRBJ2-3; possible D gene TRBD2, 6 bases. Germline V gene sequence: CDR1 LNHDA, CDR2 SQIVND (reference sequence). V was clipped by 7 bases and J by 3 bases, with 17 bases between them. The CDR3 runs 15 residues. As DNA, the CDR3 is TGTGCCAGTAACCTCCCGGGGGAAGGGACAGATACGCAGTATTTT. Encoded protein: CASNLPGEGTDTQYF.